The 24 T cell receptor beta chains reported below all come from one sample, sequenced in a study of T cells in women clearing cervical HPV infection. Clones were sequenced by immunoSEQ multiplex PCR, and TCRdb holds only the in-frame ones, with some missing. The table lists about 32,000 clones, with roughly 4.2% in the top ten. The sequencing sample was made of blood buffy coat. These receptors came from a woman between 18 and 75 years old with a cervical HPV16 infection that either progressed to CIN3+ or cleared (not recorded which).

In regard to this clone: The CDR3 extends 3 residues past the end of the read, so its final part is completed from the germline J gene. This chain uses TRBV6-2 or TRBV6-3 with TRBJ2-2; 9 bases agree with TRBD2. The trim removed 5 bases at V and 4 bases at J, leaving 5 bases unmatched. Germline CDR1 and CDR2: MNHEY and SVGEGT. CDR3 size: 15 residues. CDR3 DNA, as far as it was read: TGTGCCAGCAGTGAGCGGGAGGTGGTCACCGGGGAG. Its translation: CASSEREVVTGE. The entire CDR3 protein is CASSEREVVTGELFF.

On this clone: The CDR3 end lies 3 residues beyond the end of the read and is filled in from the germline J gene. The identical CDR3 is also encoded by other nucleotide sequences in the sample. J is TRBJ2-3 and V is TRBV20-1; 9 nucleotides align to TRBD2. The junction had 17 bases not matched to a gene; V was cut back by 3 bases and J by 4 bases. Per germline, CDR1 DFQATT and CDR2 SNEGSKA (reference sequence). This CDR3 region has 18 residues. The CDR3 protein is CSARTSHPIAGAADTQYF. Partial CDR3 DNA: TGCAGTGCTAGGACATCACATCCTATAGCGGGAGCCGCAGATACG.

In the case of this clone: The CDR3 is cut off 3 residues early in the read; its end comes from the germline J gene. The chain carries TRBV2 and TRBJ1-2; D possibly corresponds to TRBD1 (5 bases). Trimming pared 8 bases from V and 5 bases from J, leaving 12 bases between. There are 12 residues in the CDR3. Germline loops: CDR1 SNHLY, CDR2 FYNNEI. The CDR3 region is CASRGGLYGYTF. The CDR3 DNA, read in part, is TGTGCCAGCCGGGGGGGTTTATATGGC.

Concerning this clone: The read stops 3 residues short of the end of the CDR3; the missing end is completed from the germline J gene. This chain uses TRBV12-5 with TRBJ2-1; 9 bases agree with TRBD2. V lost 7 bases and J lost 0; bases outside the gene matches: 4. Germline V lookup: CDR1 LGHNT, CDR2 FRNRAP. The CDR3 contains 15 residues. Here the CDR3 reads CASVTGLASYNEQFF. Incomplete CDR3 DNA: TGTGCTAGTGTGACGGGACTAGCCTCCTACAATGAG.

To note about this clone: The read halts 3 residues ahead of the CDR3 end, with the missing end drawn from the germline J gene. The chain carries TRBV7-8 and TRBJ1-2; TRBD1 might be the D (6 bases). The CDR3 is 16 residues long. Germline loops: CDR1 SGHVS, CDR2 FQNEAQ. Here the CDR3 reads CASSLQGIKVTDTYTF. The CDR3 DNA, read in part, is TGTGCCAGCAGCTTACAGGGGATTAAGGTGACAGATACC. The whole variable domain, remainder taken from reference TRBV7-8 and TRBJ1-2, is GAGVSQSPRYKVAKRGQDVALRCDPISGHVSLFWYQQALGQGPEFLTYFQNEAQLDKSGLPSDRFFAERPEGSVSTLKIQRTQQEDSAVYLCASSLQGIKVTDTYTFGSGTRLTVV.

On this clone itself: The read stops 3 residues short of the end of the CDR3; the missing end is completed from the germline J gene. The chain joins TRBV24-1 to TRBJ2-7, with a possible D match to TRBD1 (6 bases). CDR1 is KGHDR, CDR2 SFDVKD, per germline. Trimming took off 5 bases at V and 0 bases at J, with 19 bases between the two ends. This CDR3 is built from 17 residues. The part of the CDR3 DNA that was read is TGTGCCACCAGTGGCGGTCCCCTAGGGGGAGACTCCTACGAG. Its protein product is CATSGGPLGGDSYE. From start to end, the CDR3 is CATSGGPLGGDSYEQYF.

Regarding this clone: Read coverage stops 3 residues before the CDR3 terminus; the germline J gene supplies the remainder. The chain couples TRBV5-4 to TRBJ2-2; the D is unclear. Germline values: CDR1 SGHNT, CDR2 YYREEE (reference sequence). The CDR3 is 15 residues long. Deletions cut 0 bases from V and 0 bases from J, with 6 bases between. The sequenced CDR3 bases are TGTGCCAGCAGCTTGGACAGATCGAACACCGGGGAG. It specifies CASSLDRSNTGE. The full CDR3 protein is CASSLDRSNTGELFF.

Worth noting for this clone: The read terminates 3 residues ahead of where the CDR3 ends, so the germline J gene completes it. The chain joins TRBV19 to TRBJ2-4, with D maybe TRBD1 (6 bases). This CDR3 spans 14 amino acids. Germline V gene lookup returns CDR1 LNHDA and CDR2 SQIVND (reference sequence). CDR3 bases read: TGTGCCGCCACCTCAGGGGACCCTAACTATGGT. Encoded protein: CAATSGDPNYG. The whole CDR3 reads CAATSGDPNYGQYF.

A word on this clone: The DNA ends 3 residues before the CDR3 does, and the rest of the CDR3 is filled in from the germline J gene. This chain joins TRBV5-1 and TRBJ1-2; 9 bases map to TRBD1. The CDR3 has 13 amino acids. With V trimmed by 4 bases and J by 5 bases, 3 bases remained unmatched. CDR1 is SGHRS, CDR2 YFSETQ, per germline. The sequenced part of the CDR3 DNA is TGCGCCAGCAGCAGGACAGGGGATTATGGC. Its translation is CASSRTGDYG. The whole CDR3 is CASSRTGDYGYTF.

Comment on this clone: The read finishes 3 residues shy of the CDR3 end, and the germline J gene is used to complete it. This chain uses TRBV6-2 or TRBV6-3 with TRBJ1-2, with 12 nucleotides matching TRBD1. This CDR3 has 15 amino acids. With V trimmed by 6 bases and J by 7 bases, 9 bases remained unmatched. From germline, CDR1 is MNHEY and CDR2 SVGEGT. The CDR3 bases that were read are TGTGCCAGCAGACCCCTGGGACAGGGGGCATCTGGC. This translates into CASRPLGQGASG. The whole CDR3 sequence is CASRPLGQGASGYTF.

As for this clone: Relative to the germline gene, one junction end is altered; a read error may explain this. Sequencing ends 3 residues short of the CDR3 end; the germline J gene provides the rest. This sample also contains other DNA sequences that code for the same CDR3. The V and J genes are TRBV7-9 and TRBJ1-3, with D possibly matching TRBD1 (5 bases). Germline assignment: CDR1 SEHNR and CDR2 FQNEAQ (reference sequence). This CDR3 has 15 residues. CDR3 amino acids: CASSLTANSGNTIYF. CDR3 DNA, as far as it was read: TGTGCCAGCAGCTTGACAGCCAACTCTGGAAACACA.

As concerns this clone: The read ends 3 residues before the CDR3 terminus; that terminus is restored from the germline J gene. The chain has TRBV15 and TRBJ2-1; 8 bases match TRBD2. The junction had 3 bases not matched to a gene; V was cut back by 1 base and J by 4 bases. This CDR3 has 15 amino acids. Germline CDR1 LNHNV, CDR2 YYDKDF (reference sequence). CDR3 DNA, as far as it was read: TGTGCCACCAGCAGAGCCGGGGGGGGTTACAATGAG. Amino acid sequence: CATSRAGGGYNE. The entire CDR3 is CATSRAGGGYNEQFF.

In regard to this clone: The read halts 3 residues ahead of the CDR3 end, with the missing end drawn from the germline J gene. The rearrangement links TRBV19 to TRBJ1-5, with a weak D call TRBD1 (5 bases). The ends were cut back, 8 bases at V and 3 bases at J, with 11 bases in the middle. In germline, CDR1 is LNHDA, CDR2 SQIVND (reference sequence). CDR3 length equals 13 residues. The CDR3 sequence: CASRTGYNQPQHF. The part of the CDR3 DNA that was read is TGTGCCAGTCGAACAGGATACAATCAGCCC.

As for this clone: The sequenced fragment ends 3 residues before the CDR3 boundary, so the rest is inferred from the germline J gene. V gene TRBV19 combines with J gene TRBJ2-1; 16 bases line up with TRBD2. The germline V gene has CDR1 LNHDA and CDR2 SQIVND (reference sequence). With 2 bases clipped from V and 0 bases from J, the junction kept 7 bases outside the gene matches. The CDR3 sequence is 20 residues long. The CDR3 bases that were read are TGTGCCAGTAGTATAATTAGGGGACTAGCGGGAGGGGGCTCCTACAATGAG. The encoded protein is CASSIIRGLAGGGSYNE. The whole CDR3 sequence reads CASSIIRGLAGGGSYNEQFF.

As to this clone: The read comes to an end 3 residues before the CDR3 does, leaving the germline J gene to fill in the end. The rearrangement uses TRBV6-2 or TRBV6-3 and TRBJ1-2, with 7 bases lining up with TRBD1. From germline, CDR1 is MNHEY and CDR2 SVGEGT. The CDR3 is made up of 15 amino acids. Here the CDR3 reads CASSQGVRGTYDYTF. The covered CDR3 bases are TGTGCCAGCAGCCAAGGTGTCAGGGGGACCTACGAC.

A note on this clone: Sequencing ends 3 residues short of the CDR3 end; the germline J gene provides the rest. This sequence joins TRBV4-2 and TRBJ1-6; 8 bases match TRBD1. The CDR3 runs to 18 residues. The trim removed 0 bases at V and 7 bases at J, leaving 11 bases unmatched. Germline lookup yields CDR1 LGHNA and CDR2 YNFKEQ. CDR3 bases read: TGTGCCAGCAGCCAAGAGAGGTGGACAGGGTTCGACAATTCACCC. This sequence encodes CASSQERWTGFDNSP. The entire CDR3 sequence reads CASSQERWTGFDNSPLHF.

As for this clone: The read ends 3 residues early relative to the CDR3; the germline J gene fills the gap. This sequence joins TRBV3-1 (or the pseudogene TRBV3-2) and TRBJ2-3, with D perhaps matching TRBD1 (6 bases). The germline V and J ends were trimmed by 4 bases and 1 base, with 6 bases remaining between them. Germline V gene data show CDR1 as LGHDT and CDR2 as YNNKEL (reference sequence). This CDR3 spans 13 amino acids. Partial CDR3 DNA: TGTGCCAGCAGCCCAGGGGGCACAGATACG. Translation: CASSPGGTDT. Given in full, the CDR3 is CASSPGGTDTQYF.

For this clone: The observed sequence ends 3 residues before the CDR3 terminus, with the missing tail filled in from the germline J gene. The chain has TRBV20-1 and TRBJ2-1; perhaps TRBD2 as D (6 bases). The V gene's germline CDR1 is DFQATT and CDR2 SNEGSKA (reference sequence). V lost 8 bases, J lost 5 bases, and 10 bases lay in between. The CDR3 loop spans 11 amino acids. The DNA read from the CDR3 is TGCAGTCCCCAGCGGGACAATGAG. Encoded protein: CSPQRDNE. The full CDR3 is CSPQRDNEQFF.

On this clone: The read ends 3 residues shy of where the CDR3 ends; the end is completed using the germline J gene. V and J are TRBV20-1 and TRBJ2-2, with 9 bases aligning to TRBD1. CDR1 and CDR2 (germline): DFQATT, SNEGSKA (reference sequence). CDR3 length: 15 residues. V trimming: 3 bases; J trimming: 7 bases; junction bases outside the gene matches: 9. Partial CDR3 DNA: TGCAGTGCTAGTACAGGGGGCGCTTCGCACGGGGAG. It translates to CSASTGGASHGE. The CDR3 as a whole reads CSASTGGASHGELFF.

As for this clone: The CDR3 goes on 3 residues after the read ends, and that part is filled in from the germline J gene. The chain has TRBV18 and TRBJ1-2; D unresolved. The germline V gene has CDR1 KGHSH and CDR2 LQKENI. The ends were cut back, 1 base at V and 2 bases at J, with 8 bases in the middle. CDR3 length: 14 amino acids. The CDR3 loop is CASSPLPLNYGYTF. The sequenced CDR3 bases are TGTGCCAGCTCACCACTCCCCTTAAACTATGGC.

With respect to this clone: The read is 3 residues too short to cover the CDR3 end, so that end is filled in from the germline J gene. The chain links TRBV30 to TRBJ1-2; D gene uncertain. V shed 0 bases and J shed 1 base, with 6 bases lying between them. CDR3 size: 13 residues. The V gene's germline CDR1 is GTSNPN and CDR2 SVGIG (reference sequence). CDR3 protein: CAWSVLLNYGYTF. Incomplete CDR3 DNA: TGTGCCTGGAGTGTACTTCTTAACTATGGC.

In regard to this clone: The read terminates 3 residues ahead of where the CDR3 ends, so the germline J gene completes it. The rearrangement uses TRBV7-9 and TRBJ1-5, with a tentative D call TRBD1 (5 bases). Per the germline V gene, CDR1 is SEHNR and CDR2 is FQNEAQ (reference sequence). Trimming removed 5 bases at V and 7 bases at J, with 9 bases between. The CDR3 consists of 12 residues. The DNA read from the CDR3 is TGTGCCAGCAGCAGGGGAGAACAGCCC. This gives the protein CASSRGEQP. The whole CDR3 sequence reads CASSRGEQPQHF.

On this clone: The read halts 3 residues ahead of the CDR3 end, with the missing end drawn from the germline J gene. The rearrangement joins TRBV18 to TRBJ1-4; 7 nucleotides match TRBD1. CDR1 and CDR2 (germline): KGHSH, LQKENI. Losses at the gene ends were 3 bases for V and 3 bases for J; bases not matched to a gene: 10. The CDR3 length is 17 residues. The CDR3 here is CASSPNRQGWSNEKLFF. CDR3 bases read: TGTGCCAGCTCACCGAACCGACAGGGTTGGTCTAATGAAAAA.

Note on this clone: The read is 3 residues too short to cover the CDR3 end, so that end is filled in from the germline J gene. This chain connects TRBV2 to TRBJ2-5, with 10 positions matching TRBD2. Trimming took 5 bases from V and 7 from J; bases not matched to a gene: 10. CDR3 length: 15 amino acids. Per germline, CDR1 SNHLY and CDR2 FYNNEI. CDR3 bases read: TGTGCCAGCAGTTACGGGACTAGCGCCGTCGGGACC. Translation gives CASSYGTSAVGT. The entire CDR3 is CASSYGTSAVGTQYF.